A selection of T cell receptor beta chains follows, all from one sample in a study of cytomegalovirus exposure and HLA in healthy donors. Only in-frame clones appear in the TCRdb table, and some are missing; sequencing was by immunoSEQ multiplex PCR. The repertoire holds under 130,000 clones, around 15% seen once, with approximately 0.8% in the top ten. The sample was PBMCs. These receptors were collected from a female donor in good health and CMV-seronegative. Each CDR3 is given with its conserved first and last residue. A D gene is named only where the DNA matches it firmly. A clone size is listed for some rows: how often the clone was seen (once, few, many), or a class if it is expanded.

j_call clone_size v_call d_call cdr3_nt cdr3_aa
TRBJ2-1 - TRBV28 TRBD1 TGTGCCAGCAGTTTGTATAGGACAGGGGCGTACAATGAGCAGTTCTTC CASSLYRTGAYNEQFF
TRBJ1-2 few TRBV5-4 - TGTGCCAGCAGCTTGGCGGCGGATGCTAACTATGGCTACACCTTC CASSLAADANYGYTF
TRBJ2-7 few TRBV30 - TGTGCCTGGAGTGTACGCGGAAAAGGCCCCCCCTACGAGCAGTACTTC CAWSVRGKGPPYEQYF
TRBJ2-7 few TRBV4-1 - TGCGCCAGCAGCCAGGGGGGTCGAGACGAGCAGTACTTC CASSQGGRDEQYF
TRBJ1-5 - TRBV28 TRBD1 TGTGCCAGCAGCACCTCTCGACAGGGCGGTCAGCCCCAGCATTTT CASSTSRQGGQPQHF
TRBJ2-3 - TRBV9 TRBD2 TGTGCCAGCAGCGCCTCCAATTCTGCGGGAGCTGGCACAGATACGCAGTATTTT CASSASNSAGAGTDTQYF
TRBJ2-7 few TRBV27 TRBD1 TGTGCCAGCAGTCCCCTCCCCGGGACAGGGGACTACGAGCAGTACTTC CASSPLPGTGDYEQYF
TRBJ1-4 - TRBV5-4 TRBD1 TGTGCCAGCAGCGCCCGACAGGGGCTAGGTGAAAAACTGTTTTTT CASSARQGLGEKLFF
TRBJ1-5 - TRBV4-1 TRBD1 TGCGCCAGCAGCCAAGGTCCCGGGACAGGGATCCAGCCCCAGCATTTT CASSQGPGTGIQPQHF
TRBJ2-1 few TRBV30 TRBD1 TGTGCCTGGGCTAGACAGGGGGAGAATGAGCAGTTCTTC CAWARQGENEQFF
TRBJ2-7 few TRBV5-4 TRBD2 TGTGCCAGCAGCCAAGGACTAGCGGATAATTCCTACGAGCAGTACTTC CASSQGLADNSYEQYF
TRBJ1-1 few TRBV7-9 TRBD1 TGTGCCAGCAGCTTAGAGGGGACAGCCATGAACACTGAAGCTTTCTTT CASSLEGTAMNTEAFF
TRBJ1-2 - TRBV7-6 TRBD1 TGTGCCAGCAGCGTGACAGGGGGCGGCTACACCTTC CASSVTGGGYTF
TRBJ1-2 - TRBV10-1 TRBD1 TGCGCCAGCAGTGAAGGACAGGATTGTCGCTCCGGCTACACCTTC CASSEGQDCRSGYTF
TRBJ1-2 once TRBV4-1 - TGCGCCAGCAGCCACTCAGAGACAGTACCTAACTATGGCTACACCTTC CASSHSETVPNYGYTF
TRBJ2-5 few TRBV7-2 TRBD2 TGTGCCAGCAGCCCAAGACTAGCGGGAGGTGGGGAGACCCAGTACTTC CASSPRLAGGGETQYF
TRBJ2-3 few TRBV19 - TGTGCCAGTAGTATGGCAGGGCGAGCAGATACGCAGTATTTT CASSMAGRADTQYF
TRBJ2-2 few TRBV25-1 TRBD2 TGTGCCAGCAGTTCGTTAGCGGGAGGGCCTGGCACCGGGGAGCTGTTTTTT CASSSLAGGPGTGELFF
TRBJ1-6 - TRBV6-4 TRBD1 TGTGCCAGCAGTGATCGACAGGGGTCGTTACCCCTCCACTTT CASSDRQGSLPLHF
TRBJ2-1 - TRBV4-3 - TGCGCCAGCAGTCTAACCTATGGACTTAATGAGCAGTTCTTC CASSLTYGLNEQFF
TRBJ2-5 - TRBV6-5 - TGTGCCAGCAGTTACCAGAACAGGGTGACGGAGACCCAGTACTTC CASSYQNRVTETQYF